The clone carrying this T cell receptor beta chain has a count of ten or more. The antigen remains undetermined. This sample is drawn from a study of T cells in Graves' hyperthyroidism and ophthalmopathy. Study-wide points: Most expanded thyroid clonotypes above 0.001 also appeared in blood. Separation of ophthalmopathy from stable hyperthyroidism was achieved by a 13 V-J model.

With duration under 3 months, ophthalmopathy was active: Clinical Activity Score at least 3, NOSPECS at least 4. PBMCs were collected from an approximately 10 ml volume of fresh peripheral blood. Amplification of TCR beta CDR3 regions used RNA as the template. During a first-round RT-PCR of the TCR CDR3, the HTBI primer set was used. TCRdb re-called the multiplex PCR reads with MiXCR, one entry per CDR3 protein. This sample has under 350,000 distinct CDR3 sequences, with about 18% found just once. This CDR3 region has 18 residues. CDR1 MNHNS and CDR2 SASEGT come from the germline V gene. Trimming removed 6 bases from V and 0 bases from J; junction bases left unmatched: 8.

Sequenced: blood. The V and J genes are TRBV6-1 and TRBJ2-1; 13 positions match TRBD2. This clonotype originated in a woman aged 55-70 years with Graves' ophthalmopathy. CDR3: CASRSGLAGLRSYNEQFF. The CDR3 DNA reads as TGTGCCAGCAGATCGGGACTAGCGGGATTACGCTCCTACAATGAGCAGTTCTTC.